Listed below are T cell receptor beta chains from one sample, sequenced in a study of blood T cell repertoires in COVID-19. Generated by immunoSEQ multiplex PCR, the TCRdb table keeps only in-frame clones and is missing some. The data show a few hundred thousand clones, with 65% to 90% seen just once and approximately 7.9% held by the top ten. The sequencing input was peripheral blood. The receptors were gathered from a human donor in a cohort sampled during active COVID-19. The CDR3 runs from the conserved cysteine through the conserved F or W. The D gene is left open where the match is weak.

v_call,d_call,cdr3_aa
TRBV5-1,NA,CASSLTRGETQYF
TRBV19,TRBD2,CASGGTYSGANVLTF
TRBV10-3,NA,CAIMETDTQYF
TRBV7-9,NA,CASSSVGRATTEAFF
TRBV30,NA,CAWRKLISYNEQFF
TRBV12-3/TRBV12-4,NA,CASSSAPHTQYF
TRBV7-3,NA,CASSPQGSTDTQYF
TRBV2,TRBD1,CASRGGTGGTGNTIYF
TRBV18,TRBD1,CASSQTGGLRDTQYF
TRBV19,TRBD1,CASSPYRGPYEQYF
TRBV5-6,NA,CASSLVQGGNTIYF
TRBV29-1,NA,CSVAGQLKDTQYF
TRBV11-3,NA,CASSLRGPDTQYF
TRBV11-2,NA,CASSPGLSMNTEAFF
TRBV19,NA,CASSIVSTLGNTIYF
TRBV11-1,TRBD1,CASSGRTGGLYEKLFF
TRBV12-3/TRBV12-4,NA,CASSLGGLFNTF
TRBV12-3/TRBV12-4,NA,CASSLIPDYGYTF
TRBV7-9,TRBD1,CASSGTGEETQYF
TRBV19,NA,CASSKVDSEETQYF
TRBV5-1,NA,CASSETGTNSPLHF
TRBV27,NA,CASSPRGLQGYTF
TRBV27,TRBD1,CASSPGQGKTEAFF
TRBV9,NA,CASSQPGAEAFF
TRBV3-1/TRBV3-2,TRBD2,CASSPGLAAIYEQYF
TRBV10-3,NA,CAISRSNTEAFF
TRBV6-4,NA,CASSDGRDTQYF
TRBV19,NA,CASSIGGNQPQHF
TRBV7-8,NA,CASSPSQRGGNEQFF
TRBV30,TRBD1,CAWSVQGTGRPEAFF
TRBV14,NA,CASSQAGRLDYGYTF
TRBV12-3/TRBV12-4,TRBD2,CASSSGGAEFF
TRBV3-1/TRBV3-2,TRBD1,CASSPGQGNQPQHF
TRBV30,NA,CAAESSYNSPLHF
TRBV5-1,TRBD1,CASSFFGTGESEQYF
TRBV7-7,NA,CASSFGVGTEAFF
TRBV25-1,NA,CASSESGANSPLHF
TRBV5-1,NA,CASSLGQDADEQYF
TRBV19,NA,CASSMLPGTEAFF
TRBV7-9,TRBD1,CASSNPGQNGYTF
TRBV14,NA,CASSQALSYFNEQFF